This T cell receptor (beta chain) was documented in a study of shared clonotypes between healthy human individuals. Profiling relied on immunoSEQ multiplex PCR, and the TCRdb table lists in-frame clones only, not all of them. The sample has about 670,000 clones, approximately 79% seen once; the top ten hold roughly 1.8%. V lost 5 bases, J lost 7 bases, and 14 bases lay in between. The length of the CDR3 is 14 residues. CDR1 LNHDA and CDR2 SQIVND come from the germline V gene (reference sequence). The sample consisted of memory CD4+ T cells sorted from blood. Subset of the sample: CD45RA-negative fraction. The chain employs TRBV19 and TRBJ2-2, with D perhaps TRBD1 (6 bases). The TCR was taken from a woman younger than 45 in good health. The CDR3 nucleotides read TGTGCCAGTAGTGAACAGGGAAGGGGCGGGGAGCTGTTTTTT. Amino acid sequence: CASSEQGRGGELFF.